A selection of T cell receptor beta chains follows, all from one sample in a study of blood T cell repertoires in COVID-19. Using immunoSEQ multiplex PCR, the repertoire was profiled, and TCRdb retains in-frame clones only, with some absent. The table includes some 180,000 clones, 82% detected once. The specimen sequenced was peripheral blood. These receptor sequences come from a woman aged 60-75 years with COVID-19, enrolled during active disease. Each CDR3 is given with its conserved first and last residue. The order of the fields is CDR3 DNA, CDR3 protein, clone size, V gene, J gene, D gene. A D gene is named only where the DNA matches it firmly. Some rows have no size entry. The others give once, few or many, or a class for an expanded clone.

TGTGCCAGCAGCCAAGTGGGACTAGCGGGGACCTCCTACAATGAGCAGTTCTTC	CASSQVGLAGTSYNEQFF	-	TRBV14	TRBJ2-1	TRBD2
TGCGCCAGCAGCCAACTAACTAGCGGCCAAGAGACCCAGTACTTC	CASSQLTSGQETQYF	-	TRBV4-1	TRBJ2-5	TRBD2
TGTGCCAGAAGACTAGCGGGAGGCTCTGGGGCCAACGTCCTGACTTTC	CARRLAGGSGANVLTF	few	TRBV5-3	TRBJ2-6	TRBD2
TGTGCCAGCAGTTTGGGGGGGAATCATGAAAAACTGTTTTTT	CASSLGGNHEKLFF	-	TRBV28	TRBJ1-4	-
TGTGCCAGCAGCTCTCCCCTCCGGGACAGGGCCCGGCGAGCTGAAGCTTTCTTT	CASSSPLRDRARRAEAFF	-	TRBV7-2	TRBJ1-1	TRBD1
TGTGCCAGTAGTTTTGGGACATCGAACACTGAAGCTTTCTTT	CASSFGTSNTEAFF	-	TRBV19	TRBJ1-1	-
TGTGCCAGCAGCGTAGCGGCGGGAGGCGGCTACGAGCAGTACTTC	CASSVAAGGGYEQYF	-	TRBV9	TRBJ2-7	TRBD2
TGTGCCAGCAGAGCGGGAACTAGGATCGGGGAGCTGTTTTTT	CASRAGTRIGELFF	-	TRBV6-6	TRBJ2-2	TRBD2
TGTGCCAGTGACCGGGACTGGACCTACAATGAGCAGTTCTTC	CASDRDWTYNEQFF	-	TRBV6-6	TRBJ2-1	-
TGTGCCTGGAGTGGGCGGCGAAGCGACACCATATATTTT	CAWSGRRSDTIYF	-	TRBV30	TRBJ1-3	-
TGCGCCAGCAGCTTGGAGGACAGCGACTATGGCTACACCTTC	CASSLEDSDYGYTF	once	TRBV5-1	TRBJ1-2	-
TGTGCCAGCAGCCAACGACACTACCAAGAGACCCAGTACTTC	CASSQRHYQETQYF	-	TRBV14	TRBJ2-5	-
TGTGCCATCAGTGCAGTGGCTGCGGGAGGACCAACCGGGGAGCTGTTTTTT	CAISAVAAGGPTGELFF	-	TRBV10-3	TRBJ2-2	TRBD2
TGTGCCAGCAGCCCGAGGGTCACCGGGGAGCTGTTTTTT	CASSPRVTGELFF	-	TRBV7-9	TRBJ2-2	-
TGCAGCGCCCCCAAAGGCAGCGCCTACAATGAGCAGTTCTTC	CSAPKGSAYNEQFF	few	TRBV29-1	TRBJ2-1	-
TGTGCCAGCAGTTACTCGAGTCTCACCAATCAGCCCCAGCATTTT	CASSYSSLTNQPQHF	-	TRBV6-5	TRBJ1-5	-
TGTGCCAGCATGCAGAGCGGGAGGACAGAGACCCAGTACTTC	CASMQSGRTETQYF	-	TRBV6-5	TRBJ2-5	TRBD2
TGTGCCAGCAGACACTCTACTATAGGGGACACTGAAGCTTTCTTT	CASRHSTIGDTEAFF	-	TRBV6-5	TRBJ1-1	-